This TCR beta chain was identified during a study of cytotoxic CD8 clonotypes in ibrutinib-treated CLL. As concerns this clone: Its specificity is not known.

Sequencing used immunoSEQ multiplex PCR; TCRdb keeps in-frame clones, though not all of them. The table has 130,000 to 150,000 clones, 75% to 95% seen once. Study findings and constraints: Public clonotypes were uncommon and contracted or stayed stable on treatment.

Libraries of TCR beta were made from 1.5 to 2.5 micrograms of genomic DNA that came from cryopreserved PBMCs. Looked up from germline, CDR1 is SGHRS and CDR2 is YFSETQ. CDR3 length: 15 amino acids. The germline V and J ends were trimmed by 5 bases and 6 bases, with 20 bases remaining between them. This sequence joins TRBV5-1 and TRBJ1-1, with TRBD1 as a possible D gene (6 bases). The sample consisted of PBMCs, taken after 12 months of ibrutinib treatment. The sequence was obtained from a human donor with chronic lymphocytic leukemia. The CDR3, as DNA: TGCGCCAGCAGGGAATTTGCCCGGGACAACTCTGAAGCTTTCTTT. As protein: CASREFARDNSEAFF.